A selection of T cell receptor beta chains follows, all from one sample in a study of shared clonotypes between healthy human individuals. The protocol was immunoSEQ multiplex PCR, while the TCRdb copy is restricted to in-frame clones and leaves out a portion. The sample carries about 650,000 clones, about 95% recorded once. The sample consisted of naive CD8+ T cells sorted from blood. These receptor sequences come from a woman aged 25 to 39 in good health. CDR3s include the opening cysteine and the closing phenylalanine or tryptophan. The order of the fields is J gene, V gene, clone size, D gene, CDR3 DNA, CDR3 protein. D genes are given only for firm matches. Only part of the rows carry a size: once, few, many, or a class if the clone is expanded.

j_gene: TRBJ2-5; v_gene: TRBV4-1; abundance: .; d_gene: .; CDR3nt: TGCGCCAGCAGCCAAGTAGGGAAAGAGACCCAGTACTTC; CDR3aa: CASSQVGKETQYF
j_gene: TRBJ1-6; v_gene: TRBV4-2; abundance: .; d_gene: TRBD1; CDR3nt: TGTGCCAGCAGCCACCTCAGACCGGGGGACAGTAATTCACCCCTCCACTTT; CDR3aa: CASSHLRPGDSNSPLHF
j_gene: TRBJ1-5; v_gene: TRBV28; abundance: once; d_gene: .; CDR3nt: TGTGCCAGCAGTTTATTGGCAGGGAATCAGCCCCAGCATTTT; CDR3aa: CASSLLAGNQPQHF
j_gene: TRBJ1-1; v_gene: TRBV19; abundance: .; d_gene: .; CDR3nt: TGTGCCAGTAGTAACCGGGGGCCCACTGAAGCTTTCTTT; CDR3aa: CASSNRGPTEAFF
j_gene: TRBJ1-4; v_gene: TRBV27; abundance: .; d_gene: .; CDR3nt: TGTGCCAGCGGGACCCTAGCAACTAATGAAAAACTGTTTTTT; CDR3aa: CASGTLATNEKLFF
j_gene: TRBJ2-1; v_gene: TRBV7-6; abundance: .; d_gene: .; CDR3nt: TGTGCCAGCAGCGCTCCTACAGGGTTCAATGAGCAGTTCTTC; CDR3aa: CASSAPTGFNEQFF
j_gene: TRBJ2-7; v_gene: TRBV27; abundance: .; d_gene: TRBD2; CDR3nt: TGTGCCAGCAGACCGCCTCCGGGACTAGCGGGAGGCGGGGACGAGCAGTACTTC; CDR3aa: CASRPPPGLAGGGDEQYF
j_gene: TRBJ1-1; v_gene: TRBV27; abundance: .; d_gene: .; CDR3nt: TGTGCCAGCAGTTTGTGGAAAAACACTGAAGCTTTCTTT; CDR3aa: CASSLWKNTEAFF
j_gene: TRBJ2-1; v_gene: TRBV19; abundance: .; d_gene: .; CDR3nt: TGTGCCAGTAGTATAAATAGGGACTTCGAGCAGTTCTTC; CDR3aa: CASSINRDFEQFF
j_gene: TRBJ2-7; v_gene: TRBV7-6; abundance: .; d_gene: TRBD1; CDR3nt: TGTGCCAGCAGCTTGTGGTCCGGGACAGACCACGAGCAGTACTTC; CDR3aa: CASSLWSGTDHEQYF
j_gene: TRBJ2-1; v_gene: TRBV19; abundance: .; d_gene: .; CDR3nt: TGTGCCAGTAGTATAGCGGGAGAGTTTTACAATGAGCAGTTCTTC; CDR3aa: CASSIAGEFYNEQFF
j_gene: TRBJ2-3; v_gene: TRBV6-4; abundance: .; d_gene: .; CDR3nt: TGTGCCAGCAGTGACTCGGTCACAGATACGCAGTATTTT; CDR3aa: CASSDSVTDTQYF
j_gene: TRBJ2-2; v_gene: TRBV10-3; abundance: once; d_gene: .; CDR3nt: TGTGCCACGACCGGGACCCAAATGCTATCGAACACCGGGGAGCTGTTTTTT; CDR3aa: CATTGTQMLSNTGELFF
j_gene: TRBJ2-1; v_gene: TRBV5-4; abundance: once; d_gene: .; CDR3nt: TGTGCCAGCAGCTTGGTTGAGGGCTCGGAGCAGTTCTTC; CDR3aa: CASSLVEGSEQFF
j_gene: TRBJ1-2; v_gene: TRBV5-1; abundance: .; d_gene: TRBD1; CDR3nt: TGCGCCAGCAGCCCCGAGGGACAGCCAGGGGGTGGCTACACCTTC; CDR3aa: CASSPEGQPGGGYTF
j_gene: TRBJ2-1; v_gene: TRBV2; abundance: once; d_gene: TRBD2; CDR3nt: TGTGCCAGCAGTGCAAGCGGGAGGCTGGGAATTACAAGGGAGCAGTTCTTC; CDR3aa: CASSASGRLGITREQFF
j_gene: TRBJ2-1; v_gene: TRBV11-3; abundance: .; d_gene: .; CDR3nt: TGTGCCAGCAGCTTTAGAGAGGCCCCCAATAATGAGCAGTTCTTC; CDR3aa: CASSFREAPNNEQFF
j_gene: TRBJ1-5; v_gene: TRBV7-2; abundance: .; d_gene: .; CDR3nt: TGTGCCAGCAGCTTATATAAGGGGAATCAGCCCCAGCATTTT; CDR3aa: CASSLYKGNQPQHF
j_gene: TRBJ2-1; v_gene: TRBV29-1; abundance: .; d_gene: .; CDR3nt: TGCAGCGTTGAGGGGCCGGGCTCGAGTTCCTACAATGAGCAGTTCTTC; CDR3aa: CSVEGPGSSSYNEQFF
j_gene: TRBJ2-5; v_gene: TRBV11-2; abundance: .; d_gene: .; CDR3nt: TGTGCCAGCAGCTTCCCTGTTGGGCACAGAGAGACCCAGTACTTC; CDR3aa: CASSFPVGHRETQYF
j_gene: TRBJ1-4; v_gene: TRBV4-1; abundance: .; d_gene: TRBD1; CDR3nt: TGCGCCAGCAGCCAAGACGGTACAGGGGCTAATGAAAAACTGTTTTTT; CDR3aa: CASSQDGTGANEKLFF
j_gene: TRBJ2-2; v_gene: TRBV11-3; abundance: .; d_gene: TRBD2; CDR3nt: TGTGCCAGCAGTGAACGGGCTAGCGGGAGGGCGGCCGGGGAGCTGTTTTTT; CDR3aa: CASSERASGRAAGELFF
j_gene: TRBJ2-7; v_gene: TRBV29-1; abundance: .; d_gene: .; CDR3nt: TGCAGCGTAGTAGACAGTAGCTCCTACGAGCAGTACTTC; CDR3aa: CSVVDSSSYEQYF
j_gene: TRBJ2-1; v_gene: TRBV4-1; abundance: .; d_gene: .; CDR3nt: TGCGCCAGCAGCCCGCGATCCAGCGATGAGCAGTTCTTC; CDR3aa: CASSPRSSDEQFF
j_gene: TRBJ2-7; v_gene: TRBV28; abundance: .; d_gene: TRBD1; CDR3nt: TGTGCCAGCAGTTTCTTTCCCCGGGACAGGGCGCCCATAACTTCCTACGAGCAGTACTTC; CDR3aa: CASSFFPRDRAPITSYEQYF
j_gene: TRBJ2-7; v_gene: TRBV27; abundance: .; d_gene: .; CDR3nt: TGTGCCAGCAGTGCCGGGCACTCCTACGAGCAGTACTTC; CDR3aa: CASSAGHSYEQYF
j_gene: TRBJ2-7; v_gene: TRBV4-1; abundance: once; d_gene: TRBD2; CDR3nt: TGCGCCAGCAGCTCCCGGACTAGCGGGAGGGGAGGTCACGAGCAGTACTTC; CDR3aa: CASSSRTSGRGGHEQYF
j_gene: TRBJ1-5; v_gene: TRBV27; abundance: .; d_gene: TRBD1; CDR3nt: TGTGCCAGCAAACAGGGGACGGGTCAGCCCCAGCATTTT; CDR3aa: CASKQGTGQPQHF
j_gene: TRBJ2-1; v_gene: TRBV29-1; abundance: .; d_gene: TRBD2; CDR3nt: TGCAGCGTTGGACTAGCGAGCTCCTACAATGAGCAGTTCTTC; CDR3aa: CSVGLASSYNEQFF
j_gene: TRBJ2-7; v_gene: TRBV9; abundance: .; d_gene: .; CDR3nt: TGTGCCAGCAGCGTAGCGGGTTCCTACGAGCAGTACTTC; CDR3aa: CASSVAGSYEQYF
j_gene: TRBJ2-2; v_gene: TRBV28; abundance: .; d_gene: TRBD2; CDR3nt: TGTGCCAGCAGTTTTCGGGGGGTCGGGACCGGGGAGCTGTTTTTT; CDR3aa: CASSFRGVGTGELFF
j_gene: TRBJ1-5; v_gene: TRBV19; abundance: .; d_gene: .; CDR3nt: TGTGCCAGTAGTATGGCCAGAAACTCTTATAGCAATCAGCCCCAGCATTTT; CDR3aa: CASSMARNSYSNQPQHF
j_gene: TRBJ2-1; v_gene: TRBV28; abundance: .; d_gene: TRBD2; CDR3nt: TGTGCCAGCAGTTTGGCGGGAGGGCCTAATGAGCAGTTCTTC; CDR3aa: CASSLAGGPNEQFF
j_gene: TRBJ1-2; v_gene: TRBV28; abundance: .; d_gene: TRBD1; CDR3nt: TGTGCCAGCAGTTTAAATGGACAGGAGGATGGCTACACCTTC; CDR3aa: CASSLNGQEDGYTF
j_gene: TRBJ1-1; v_gene: TRBV4-1; abundance: .; d_gene: .; CDR3nt: TGCGCCAGCAGCCAATTCCCCACCAGGAGAATGAACACTGAAGCTTTCTTT; CDR3aa: CASSQFPTRRMNTEAFF
j_gene: TRBJ1-4; v_gene: TRBV7-2; abundance: .; d_gene: .; CDR3nt: TGTGCCAGCAGCTTAGCCAAAAGGGGACGCGAAAAACTGTTTTTT; CDR3aa: CASSLAKRGREKLFF
j_gene: TRBJ2-7; v_gene: TRBV7-9; abundance: .; d_gene: .; CDR3nt: TGTGCCAGCAGTTCCGATATTACAGGGAGGTCCTACGAGCAGTACTTC; CDR3aa: CASSSDITGRSYEQYF
j_gene: TRBJ1-1; v_gene: TRBV5-6; abundance: .; d_gene: .; CDR3nt: TGTGCCAGCAGCCTCGGGGACACTGAAGCTTTCTTT; CDR3aa: CASSLGDTEAFF
j_gene: TRBJ1-1; v_gene: TRBV5-1; abundance: .; d_gene: .; CDR3nt: TGCGCCAGCAGCTTGGAAGGGTTACTAGGAATGAACACTGAAGCTTTCTTT; CDR3aa: CASSLEGLLGMNTEAFF
j_gene: TRBJ2-1; v_gene: TRBV7-6; abundance: .; d_gene: .; CDR3nt: TGTGCCAGCAGCGACGGAAGAGGGGGTGAGCAGTTCTTC; CDR3aa: CASSDGRGGEQFF
j_gene: TRBJ2-7; v_gene: TRBV5-6; abundance: once; d_gene: .; CDR3nt: TGTGCCAGCAGCGCGGCCCGGGACAACTCCTACGAGCGGTACTTC; CDR3aa: CASSAARDNSYERYF
j_gene: TRBJ1-1; v_gene: TRBV6-5; abundance: .; d_gene: .; CDR3nt: TGTGCCAGCAGCTGGACAAACTCGAACACTGAAGCTTTCTTT; CDR3aa: CASSWTNSNTEAFF
j_gene: TRBJ2-7; v_gene: TRBV28; abundance: .; d_gene: TRBD2; CDR3nt: TGTGCCAGCAGTTTATTCGGTAGCCTAGCGGGAGGGCCGTCCTACGAGCAGTACTTC; CDR3aa: CASSLFGSLAGGPSYEQYF
j_gene: TRBJ2-7; v_gene: TRBV27; abundance: .; d_gene: TRBD2; CDR3nt: TGTGCCAGCAGCCCCCATAGCGGGAACCGCTACGAGCAGTACTTC; CDR3aa: CASSPHSGNRYEQYF
j_gene: TRBJ2-1; v_gene: TRBV7-9; abundance: .; d_gene: TRBD2; CDR3nt: TGTGCCAGCAGCCCGAATCTAGCGGGAGGCTCCTACAATGAGCAGTTCTTC; CDR3aa: CASSPNLAGGSYNEQFF
j_gene: TRBJ1-4; v_gene: TRBV28; abundance: once; d_gene: .; CDR3nt: TGTGCCAGCAGTTTCTTCCGGGGAGAATTTAATGAAAAACTGTTTTTT; CDR3aa: CASSFFRGEFNEKLFF
j_gene: TRBJ2-7; v_gene: TRBV5-1; abundance: .; d_gene: .; CDR3nt: TGCGCCAGCGCCTCGAGGGCAGGGGTTGAGCAGTACTTC; CDR3aa: CASASRAGVEQYF
j_gene: TRBJ1-5; v_gene: TRBV7-9; abundance: once; d_gene: TRBD1; CDR3nt: TGTGCCAGCAGCGCACAGGGGCTAAATCAGCCCCAGCATTTT; CDR3aa: CASSAQGLNQPQHF
j_gene: TRBJ2-2; v_gene: TRBV6-5; abundance: once; d_gene: TRBD1; CDR3nt: TGTGCCAGCAGTTCGTCGACAGGGCTCTTTGTCGGGGAGCTGTTTTTT; CDR3aa: CASSSSTGLFVGELFF
j_gene: TRBJ2-1; v_gene: TRBV29-1; abundance: .; d_gene: TRBD2; CDR3nt: TGCAGCGGTGGGGGGGCCGGACTAGCGGGAGTCTACAATGAGCAGTTCTTC; CDR3aa: CSGGGAGLAGVYNEQFF
j_gene: TRBJ2-7; v_gene: TRBV20-1; abundance: .; d_gene: .; CDR3nt: TGCAGTGCTAAGGGGGTCCACGAGCAGTACTTC; CDR3aa: CSAKGVHEQYF
j_gene: TRBJ2-7; v_gene: TRBV4-1; abundance: .; d_gene: .; CDR3nt: TGCGCCAGCAGCCAATCTCCGGGGGCGCACGAGCAGTACTTC; CDR3aa: CASSQSPGAHEQYF
j_gene: TRBJ2-3; v_gene: TRBV11-3; abundance: .; d_gene: .; CDR3nt: TGTGCCAGCAGCTTAGATTGGGGTCGAGGAGATACGCAGTATTTT; CDR3aa: CASSLDWGRGDTQYF
j_gene: TRBJ2-1; v_gene: TRBV5-1; abundance: .; d_gene: .; CDR3nt: TGCGCCAGCAGCCTCGGACTCCGGAAGCAGTTCTTC; CDR3aa: CASSLGLRKQFF
j_gene: TRBJ2-7; v_gene: TRBV9; abundance: .; d_gene: TRBD2; CDR3nt: TGTGCCAGCAGTAGCGGGAGTGACTACGAGCAGTACTTC; CDR3aa: CASSSGSDYEQYF
j_gene: TRBJ2-7; v_gene: TRBV27; abundance: .; d_gene: .; CDR3nt: TGTGCCAGCAGTCTTGACTCCCGGGACGGAGGCTACGAGCAGTACTTC; CDR3aa: CASSLDSRDGGYEQYF
j_gene: TRBJ2-7; v_gene: TRBV13; abundance: .; d_gene: .; CDR3nt: TGTGCCAGCAGCCCGGCGGGTGACTACGAGCAGTACTTC; CDR3aa: CASSPAGDYEQYF
j_gene: TRBJ2-7; v_gene: TRBV11-2; abundance: .; d_gene: .; CDR3nt: TGTGCCAGCAGCTTAACCGAGCAGTACTTC; CDR3aa: CASSLTEQYF
j_gene: TRBJ2-5; v_gene: TRBV5-4; abundance: .; d_gene: .; CDR3nt: TGTGCCAGCAGCTTACAGGAGGCTAAAGAGACCCAGTACTTC; CDR3aa: CASSLQEAKETQYF